This TCR beta chain was sequenced in a study of CD8 T cells in ankylosing spondylitis (dated by TCRdb to 2016 to 2017). About the full investigation: The study set out to find disease-linked TCR variants by profiling T cell receptor beta repertoires in ankylosing spondylitis patients and healthy donors. In total, the full study cohort was made up of nearly 110 healthy donors and approximately 27 ankylosing spondylitis patients. Peripheral blood was sampled, and synovial fluid was also collected from ankylosing spondylitis patients.

V gives up 4 bases and J gives up 5 bases, and the segment between their germline ends measures 12 bases. Taken from the germline V gene, the CDR1 and CDR2 loops are SGHVS and FQNEAQ. The CDR3 sequence holds 13 residues, the cysteine and phenylalanine included. This entry keeps only the CDR3 DNA: 39 bases, framed from base 1. What the research found in general, with its limitations: The disease-linked clones showed a CD8+ phenotype and occurred at relatively low frequencies in peripheral blood. A TCR beta motif made up of eight highly homologous amino acid variants appeared to be characteristic of blood from ankylosing spondylitis patients. Some motif variants had previously been reported in the synovial fluid and blood of reactive arthritis patients, which suggests shared mechanisms of disease initiation. According to the report, matched synovial fluid samples from ankylosing spondylitis patients were significantly enriched for the disease-linked clones.

Instrument on record: Illumina HiSeq 2500. Quantitative 5'-RACE with molecular barcodes was used to prepare TCR beta libraries. The paper's processing steps were these. A new computational method based on a probabilistic model of VDJ rearrangement was used to identify disease-linked TCR variants. Starting from the raw public reads, TCRdb applied fastp trimming at Q25, assembled clones with MiXCR and retained in-frame beta chains. Identical CDR3 protein sequences are pooled into one entry, listed with their most common genes and DNA. These V and J calls are TCRdb output, not the study's own analysis. The sample data list around 480,000 distinct CDR3 sequences, and over 15% of these were observed just once. Jointly, the top ten make up over 1% of the sample. Details on this clonotype: Its antigen has not been determined. No base qualities exist here, and no much larger clone lies one base off it.

Sequenced material: blood, either unsorted or a sorted T cell fraction (not recorded which). In this chain, TRBV7-8 is recombined with TRBJ2-7, with the D gene not clear enough to name. This TCR came from a male donor with ankylosing spondylitis. The CDR3 has the sequence CASSSGYVNEQYF. The bases are TGTGCCAGCAGCTCTGGGTACGTCAACGAGCAGTACTTC.